Below are 17 T cell receptor beta chains sequenced from a single sample in a study of cytomegalovirus exposure and HLA in healthy donors (dated by TCRdb to the late 2010s). Receptor amplification or capture employed the immunoSEQ multiplex PCR assay. The multiplex PCR relied on a mix of 60 forward primers for TCR Vbeta segments and 13 reverse primers for TCR Jbeta segments. TCRdb retrieved this table from immuneACCESS and kept in-frame rearrangements only. Not all clones are present; in checked studies, unresolved V genes account for under half, and no reason is known for the remainder. The table for this sample lists around 200,000 clones; more than 80% of them were counted only once. The ten largest clones capture 0.65% of the sample. The sequencing input was PBMCs. Every receptor here comes from a boy aged 5-17 years in good health and CMV-seronegative.

This clone was counted once. The rearrangement uses TRBV10-3 and TRBJ1-1; tentatively, D is TRBD1 (6 bases). Germline CDR1 is ENHRY and CDR2 is SYGVKD. The V gene lost 0 bases and the J gene lost 3 bases, with 14 bases spanning the gap. The CDR3 has 16 amino acids. CDR3 bases: TGTGCCATCAGTGAGTCGATGCAGGGGATATACACTGAAGCTTTCTTT. Encoded protein: CAISESMQGIYTEAFF.

This clone was recorded once. V usage is TRBV5-1 and J usage is TRBJ1-2; D perhaps matches TRBD1 (5 bases). The germline V gene encodes CDR1 SGHRS and CDR2 YFSETQ. The CDR3 contains 15 residues. V lost 4 bases and J lost 0, with 13 bases in between. CDR3 loop: CASSRGGGANYGYTF. The CDR3 coding sequence is TGCGCCAGCAGCAGGGGCGGGGGAGCTAACTATGGCTACACCTTC.

This chain uses TRBV6-1 with TRBJ1-3; TRBD1 is a possible D gene (5 bases). Germline V CDR1 and CDR2: MNHNS, SASEGT. The CDR3 sequence is 12 residues long. The CDR3 DNA reads as TGTATAACGACAGAACTTGGAAACACCATATATTTT. It specifies CITTELGNTIYF.

The V call is TRBV6-1, the J call TRBJ1-1, with D uncertain. V dropped 0 bases and J dropped 11 bases, with 7 bases sitting between them. Germline V gene data show CDR1 as MNHNS and CDR2 as SASEGT. The length of the CDR3 is 11 residues. Here the CDR3 DNA reads TGTGCCAGCAGTGAAGCGGTAGCGGCTTTCTTT. Protein: CASSEAVAAFF.

V usage is TRBV15 and J usage is TRBJ2-7; no definite D call. Trimming left V 1 base short and J 3 bases short, with 10 bases between. The CDR3 is 14 amino acids. Germline assignment: CDR1 LNHNV and CDR2 YYDKDF (reference sequence). CDR3 amino acids: CATSRGKNSYEQYF. The DNA of the CDR3 is TGTGCCACCAGCAGAGGTAAAAATAGCTACGAGCAGTACTTC.

The V and J genes are TRBV30 and TRBJ2-3, with 10 bases aligning to TRBD2. Germline-derived CDR1 and CDR2 are GTSNPN and SVGIG (reference sequence). The junction had 4 bases not matched to a gene; V was cut back by 3 bases and J by 1 base. The CDR3 has 15 residues. CDR3 residues: CAWRKAGGRTDTQYF. The CDR3 DNA follows: TGTGCCTGGAGAAAAGCGGGGGGGCGCACAGATACGCAGTATTTT.

The CDR3, as DNA: TGTGCCAGTAACGAGGACAGGAACACTGAAGCTTTCTTT. This gives the protein CASNEDRNTEAFF. This chain links TRBV5-4 with TRBJ1-1, with TRBD1 as a possible D gene (6 bases). The V gene's germline CDR1 is SGHNT and CDR2 YYREEE (reference sequence). Between the trimmed V and J ends, which lost 8 bases and 1 base, there was a span of 12 bases. This CDR3 is 13 amino acids long.

The chain employs TRBV7-8 and TRBJ1-2; 7 positions match TRBD1. V lost 4 bases and J lost 3; bases outside the gene matches: 11. The CDR3 is 16 residues long. Germline V gene lookup returns CDR1 SGHVS and CDR2 FQNEAQ. The CDR3 is CASSSRQGVMDYGYTF. Written as DNA, the CDR3 is TGTGCCAGCAGCTCCCGACAGGGTGTGATGGACTATGGCTACACCTTC. The full variable domain, completed using reference TRBV7-8 and TRBJ1-2, is GAGVSQSPRYKVAKRGQDVALRCDPISGHVSLFWYQQALGQGPEFLTYFQNEAQLDKSGLPSDRFFAERPEGSVSTLKIQRTQQEDSAVYLCASSSRQGVMDYGYTFGSGTRLTVV.

Written as DNA, the CDR3 is TGTGCCAGCAGCTCATTAGCGGGAGGAACAGATACGCAGTATTTT. Amino acid sequence: CASSSLAGGTDTQYF. The chain couples TRBV7-6 to TRBJ2-3, with 10 bases matching TRBD2. Germline CDR1 reads SGHVS; CDR2 reads FNYEAQ. Trimming took 4 bases from V and 3 from J; bases not matched to a gene: 4. CDR3 length: 15 amino acids. Together with reference TRBV7-6 and TRBJ2-3, the CDR3 gives the full variable domain: GAGVSQSPRYKVTKRGQDVALRCDPISGHVSLYWYRQALGQGPEFLTYFNYEAQQDKSGLPNDRFSAERPEGSISTLTIQRTEQRDSAMYRCASSSLAGGTDTQYFGPGTRLTVL.

V and J are TRBV5-8 and TRBJ1-4; TRBD1 matches at 7 bases. Trimming removed 7 bases from V and 1 base from J; junction bases left unmatched: 10. The germline V gene has CDR1 SGHTS and CDR2 YDEGEE. The CDR3 runs 16 residues. The CDR3 DNA reads as TGTGCCAGCCCGAGGCTCAGGGGGAAAACTAATGAAAAACTGTTTTTT. It specifies CASPRLRGKTNEKLFF.

This clone was counted once. The chain carries TRBV27 and TRBJ2-7, with 8 bases identical to TRBD2. Germline CDR1 is MNHEY and CDR2 is SMNVEV (reference sequence). This CDR3 has 14 residues. J lost 0 bases, V lost 3 bases, and 1 base had no gene match. The CDR3 coding sequence is TGTGCCAGCAGTTTCGCGGGGGGCTCCTACGAGCAGTACTTC. The encoded protein is CASSFAGGSYEQYF.

The V call is TRBV10-3, the J call TRBJ1-2; no clear D gene. Trimming left V 2 bases short and J 8 bases short, with 6 bases between. Germline V lookup: CDR1 ENHRY, CDR2 SYGVKD. The CDR3 is 11 residues long. CDR3: CAISEGSGYTF. The CDR3 bases are TGTGCCATCAGTGAGGGGAGCGGCTACACCTTC.

This chain's CDR3 is CASSPTGGGEKLFF. The CDR3 DNA reads as TGTGCCAGCTCACCGACAGGGGGTGGTGAAAAACTGTTTTTT. The chain joins TRBV18 to TRBJ1-4, with 9 nucleotides matching TRBD1. J lost 7 bases, V lost 3 bases, and 3 bases had no gene match. The CDR3 consists of 14 residues. CDR1 and CDR2 from the germline V gene are KGHSH and LQKENI. The full variable domain, rest sourced from reference TRBV18 and TRBJ1-4, is NAGVMQNPRHLVRRRGQEARLRCSPMKGHSHVYWYRQLPEEGLKFMVYLQKENIIDESGMPKERFSAEFPKEGPSILRIQQVVRGDSAAYFCASSPTGGGEKLFFGSGTQLSVL.

The chain carries TRBV6-6 and TRBJ1-5; D perhaps matches TRBD1 (6 bases). CDR1 is MNHNY, CDR2 SVGAGI, per germline (reference sequence). Trimming left V 6 bases short and J 6 bases short, with 18 bases between. The CDR3 contains 15 residues. CDR3 residues: CASRGEQGLGQPQHF. The CDR3 region has the DNA TGTGCCAGCAGGGGCGAACAGGGTTTAGGTCAGCCCCAGCATTTT.

This sequence joins TRBV30 and TRBJ2-5; D remains unclear. V was clipped by 1 base and J by 2 bases, with 11 bases between them. This CDR3 is built from 14 residues. Per germline, CDR1 GTSNPN and CDR2 SVGIG (reference sequence). Here the CDR3 reads CAWSAVRYQETQYF. The DNA for the CDR3 is TGTGCCTGGAGTGCTGTCCGTTATCAAGAGACCCAGTACTTC.

Only one count was recorded for this clone. The chain employs TRBV7-3 and TRBJ1-1, with 9 bases identical to TRBD1. V lost 6 bases and J lost 3; bases outside the gene matches: 2. The CDR3 sequence is 13 residues long. The germline CDR1 and CDR2 sequences are SGHTA and FQGTGA. The CDR3 sequence: CASRQGADTEAFF. The CDR3 DNA reads as TGTGCCAGCAGACAGGGGGCAGACACTGAAGCTTTCTTT.

This chain links TRBV27 with TRBJ1-1; TRBD1 is a possible D gene (6 bases). The CDR3 is 18 residues long. Trimming took 0 bases from V and 4 from J, leaving 21 bases between them. Per germline, CDR1 MNHEY and CDR2 SMNVEV (reference sequence). The CDR3 loop reads CASSLSIAAGAGGTEAFF. CDR3 sequence (DNA): TGTGCCAGCAGTTTATCGATAGCCGCAGGGGCTGGAGGCACTGAAGCTTTCTTT.